The 14 T cell receptor beta chains given below trace back to one sample, sequenced in a study of identifying expanded T cells in peripheral blood. The repertoire was sequenced with immunoSEQ multiplex PCR; TCRdb's copy has only in-frame clones and lacks some. The table includes approximately 58,000 clones, over 80% detected once. Source material: blood. Receptors originate from a person aged 18 to 75 in good health.

This CDR3 is CASSPPSGQVGEQYF. CDR3 coding DNA: TGTGCCAGCTCACCACCGTCGGGACAGGTGGGAGAGCAGTACTTC. The gene calls are TRBV18 and TRBJ2-7; TRBD1 matches at 8 bases. The CDR3 runs to 15 residues. Germline CDR1 reads KGHSH; CDR2 reads LQKENI. The J segment lost 7 bases and the V segment lost 0 bases, leaving 8 bases of the junction unmatched.

V and J are TRBV29-1 and TRBJ1-2; unclear D gene. There are 13 residues in the CDR3. The V end lost 4 bases, the J end lost 3 bases, and 12 bases lay between the germline ends. Germline CDR1 and CDR2: SQVTM and ANQGSEA. Here the CDR3 DNA reads TGCAGCGTTGGAGACCGTGGCGACTATGGCTACACCTTC. Translated: CSVGDRGDYGYTF.

The genes are TRBV27 and TRBJ1-1; D is unresolved. The CDR3 is 14 residues long. Trimming removed 4 bases at V and 4 bases at J, with 13 bases between. Per germline, CDR1 MNHEY and CDR2 SMNVEV (reference sequence). CDR3 in amino acids: CASSSYGRGTEAFF. DNA of the CDR3: TGTGCCAGCAGTTCTTACGGGCGGGGCACTGAAGCTTTCTTT.

The gene calls are TRBV6-5 and TRBJ1-3; D remains ambiguous. This CDR3 region has 15 residues. V dropped 0 bases and J dropped 4 bases, with 10 bases sitting between them. CDR1 MNHEY and CDR2 SVGAGI come from the germline V gene. For the CDR3, the DNA is TGTGCCAGCAGTTACTCGGACGCCAAAGGAAACACCATATATTTT. Its protein product is CASSYSDAKGNTIYF.

The chain carries TRBV6-1 and TRBJ1-2, with D possibly TRBD1 on 6 matching bases. The CDR3 loop spans 13 amino acids. V was clipped by 3 bases and J by 7 bases, with 12 bases between them. Germline CDR1 is MNHNS and CDR2 is SASEGT. CDR3 sequence reads: CASSDEGGVGYTF. As DNA, the CDR3 is TGTGCCAGCAGTGATGAGGGGGGCGTTGGCTACACCTTC.

This rearrangement joins TRBV10-2 to TRBJ1-5; TRBD1 aligns across 7 bases. Germline-derived CDR1 and CDR2 are WSHSY and SAAADI. The CDR3 runs to 14 residues. The ends lost 4 bases at V and 5 bases at J; junction bases unmatched: 5. CDR3 loop: CASSAQGPDQPQHF. The CDR3 nucleotides are TGCGCCAGCAGTGCACAGGGGCCCGATCAGCCCCAGCATTTT.

This sequence joins TRBV4-1 and TRBJ2-2; 11 nucleotides agree with TRBD2. Unmatched junction bases numbered 5, after V lost 1 base and J lost 4 bases. The CDR3 covers 17 residues. The germline V gene has CDR1 MGHRA and CDR2 YSYEKL. Written as DNA, the CDR3 is TGCGCCAGCAGCCAAGGGATAGCGGGAGGGCCCACCGGGGAGCTGTTTTTT. It codes for CASSQGIAGGPTGELFF.

This sequence joins TRBV5-4 and TRBJ1-2; D gene ambiguous. Trimming removed 4 bases from V and 4 bases from J, with 14 bases in between. CDR1 is SGHNT, CDR2 YYREEE, per germline (reference sequence). This CDR3 comprises 14 residues. In nucleotides, the CDR3 is TGTGCCAGCAGCCCCCGGGAAGGGCTCTATGGCTACACCTTC. Amino acids: CASSPREGLYGYTF.

The J gene is TRBJ1-1, the V gene TRBV6-5; 7 nucleotides line up with TRBD1. This CDR3 region has 12 residues. The V segment lost 5 bases and the J segment 6 bases; nucleotides outside the gene matches: 3. CDR1 MNHEY and CDR2 SVGAGI come from the germline V gene. CDR3 DNA sequence: TGTGCCAGCAGTAGACAGGGCTCTGAAGCTTTCTTT. This sequence encodes CASSRQGSEAFF.

The gene calls are TRBV6-5 and TRBJ2-3; D remains unclear. The germline V and J ends were trimmed by 0 bases and 1 base, with 11 bases remaining between them. Germline V CDR1 and CDR2: MNHEY, SVGAGI. There are 16 residues in the CDR3. CDR3 amino acids: CASSYSISTRTDTQYF. The CDR3 DNA sequence: TGTGCCAGCAGTTACTCGATCAGTACGCGCACAGATACGCAGTATTTT.

The chain recombines TRBV11-2 with TRBJ2-7, with D possibly TRBD2 on 6 matching bases. Germline V CDR1 and CDR2: SGHAT, FQNNGV. The CDR3 totals 15 residues. The ends were cut back, 5 bases at V and 7 bases at J, with 21 bases in the middle. The CDR3 region is CASSPAGTPVGEQYF. The CDR3 DNA sequence: TGTGCCAGCAGCCCCGCCGGGACTCCCGTCGGAGAGCAGTACTTC. Full variable domain (outside the CDR3, taken from reference TRBV11-2 and TRBJ2-7): EAGVAQSPRYKIIEKRQSVAFWCNPISGHATLYWYQQILGQGPKLLIQFQNNGVVDDSQLPKDRFSAERLKGVDSTLKIQPAKLEDSAVYLCASSPAGTPVGEQYFGPGTRLTVT.

The chain recombines TRBV18 with TRBJ2-3, with D uncertain. Germline CDR1 is KGHSH and CDR2 is LQKENI. V was clipped by 6 bases and J by 0 bases, with 10 bases between them. This CDR3 has 14 amino acids. DNA for the CDR3: TGTGCCAGCTCCCCGAGACTTAGCACAGATACGCAGTATTTT. Protein: CASSPRLSTDTQYF.

The chain joins TRBV28 to TRBJ1-6; a possible D gene is TRBD1 (5 bases). This CDR3 comprises 15 residues. CDR1 MDHEN and CDR2 SYDVKM come from the germline V gene. V was clipped by 5 bases and J by 6 bases, with 14 bases between them. This chain's CDR3 is CASSTYGTGNSPLHF. DNA for the CDR3: TGTGCCAGCAGTACATACGGGACGGGTAATTCACCCCTCCACTTT.

The genes are TRBV9 and TRBJ1-4; unclear D gene. Germline loops: CDR1 SGDLS, CDR2 YYNGEE. The ends were cut back, 4 bases at V and 3 bases at J, with 13 bases in the middle. There are 15 residues in the CDR3. CDR3 sequence reads: CASSPLGTSNEKLFF. CDR3 DNA: TGTGCCAGCAGCCCTTTGGGCACTTCTAATGAAAAACTGTTTTTT. Looking up the rest from reference TRBV9 and TRBJ1-4 gives the full variable domain: DSGVTQTPKHLITATGQRVTLRCSPRSGDLSVYWYQQSLDQGLQFLIQYYNGEERAKGNILERFSAQQFPDLHSELNLSSLELGDSALYFCASSPLGTSNEKLFFGSGTQLSVL.